A few counts support the clone carrying this T cell receptor (beta chain). Its antigen is unidentified. The CDR3 is made up of 14 amino acids. Germline V gene sequence: CDR1 SGHNT, CDR2 YENEEA. V trimming: 5 bases; J trimming: 4 bases; junction bases outside the gene matches: 5. Here immunoSEQ multiplex PCR was the method, and the copy in TCRdb shows in-frame clones only, minus some. Among roughly 100,000 clones listed, about 78% were seen once. Investigators sourced 1.5 to 2.5 micrograms of genomic DNA from cryopreserved PBMCs for TCR beta libraries. This specimen belongs to a study of cytotoxic CD8 clonotypes in ibrutinib-treated CLL. Study-wide results and caveats: Treatment left the uncommon public clonotypes either contracted or stable in frequency. Progressing and sustained-remission patients had different sampling times.

The sample was PBMCs, taken after 12 months of ibrutinib treatment. The TCR sequence derives from a human donor with chronic lymphocytic leukemia. This chain joins TRBV11-3 and TRBJ2-3, with TRBD1 identical over 8 bases. CDR3 region: CASSPRTGPDTQYF. The DNA for the CDR3 is TGTGCCAGCAGCCCCCGGACAGGGCCAGATACGCAGTATTTT.